This is a list of T cell receptor beta chains from one sample in a study of blood T cell repertoires in COVID-19. The protocol was immunoSEQ multiplex PCR, while the TCRdb copy is restricted to in-frame clones and leaves out a portion. The table lists some 71,000 clones, 70% to 85% of them singletons. Specimen: peripheral blood. These receptors came from a woman between 50 and 59 years old with acute or convalescent COVID-19. Both conserved end residues are part of each CDR3. The D gene is left open where the match is weak. The size of a clone is reported for some rows only, either as once, few or many, or as a class for expanded clones.

.	TRBV3-1/TRBV3-2	TRBJ2-7	.	TGTGCCAGCAGCCAAGTTTACGGAGACTACGAGCAGTACTTC	CASSQVYGDYEQYF
TRBD2	TRBV18	TRBJ2-3	.	TGTGCCAGCTCCCGTATCGGACTAGCGGGGGGGGGCACAGATACGCAGTATTTT	CASSRIGLAGGGTDTQYF
.	TRBV27	TRBJ1-3	.	TGTGCCAGCAGTCAACAGGGCGGAAACACCATATATTTT	CASSQQGGNTIYF
TRBD2	TRBV27	TRBJ2-3	.	TGTGCCAGCAGTTTCACTAGACTAGCGGGAGATGGAGATACGCAGTATTTT	CASSFTRLAGDGDTQYF
TRBD1	TRBV5-1	TRBJ1-1	.	TGCGCCAGCAGCTTCAGGGGGGAGAACACTGAAGCTTTCTTT	CASSFRGENTEAFF
TRBD1	TRBV14	TRBJ1-6	.	TGTGCCAGCAGCCCTACCCCGGGACAGGGGGCAAGCTCCTATAATTCACCCCTCCACTTT	CASSPTPGQGASSYNSPLHF
TRBD2	TRBV13	TRBJ2-1	few	TGTGCCAGCAGCTCCAAACCTCCTAGCGGGAGGAACAATGAGCAGTTCTTC	CASSSKPPSGRNNEQFF
.	TRBV5-5	TRBJ2-3	.	TGTGCCAGCAGCTTGGACCTAGCGTTTCCAGATACGCAGTATTTT	CASSLDLAFPDTQYF
.	TRBV5-1	TRBJ2-5	.	TGCGCCAGCAGGGGAGCGACCCAACAGCAGACCCAGTACTTC	CASRGATQQQTQYF
TRBD1	TRBV5-5	TRBJ1-6	.	TGTGCCAGCAGTTCGACAGGGGCGTTAAATTCACCCCTCCACTTT	CASSSTGALNSPLHF
.	TRBV18	TRBJ1-2	.	TGTGCCAGCTCACCAATAAAGGGGCCTGGATATGGCTACACCTTC	CASSPIKGPGYGYTF
.	TRBV18	TRBJ2-1	few	TGTGCCAGCTCAGAGCATGAGCAGTTCTTC	CASSEHEQFF
TRBD2	TRBV11-3	TRBJ2-1	.	TGTGCCAGCATCCCGGGACTAGCGTACAATGAGCAGTTCTTC	CASIPGLAYNEQFF
.	TRBV5-5	TRBJ1-4	few	TGTGCCAGCAGCTCGGGGGGCTTTGGTGAAAAACTGTTTTTT	CASSSGGFGEKLFF
TRBD2	TRBV4-1	TRBJ2-5	.	TGCGCCAGCAGCCTTGGCGGGGGGGCCGCGGAGACCCAGTACTTC	CASSLGGGAAETQYF
TRBD2	TRBV7-3	TRBJ2-2	.	TGTGCCAGCAGCTTGGGACTAGCATCCGGGGAGCTGTTTTTT	CASSLGLASGELFF
.	TRBV18	TRBJ1-1	.	TGTGCCAGCTCGCAAGGAGGGAACACTGAAGCTTTCTTT	CASSQGGNTEAFF
TRBD1	TRBV18	TRBJ2-3	.	TGTGCCAGCGGACAGGTTCAGGATACGCAGTATTTT	CASGQVQDTQYF
TRBD1	TRBV4-1	TRBJ1-5	.	TGCGCCAGCAGCCAACAAAGAGGGGGACAGGGGGTAAGTCAGCCCCAGCATTTT	CASSQQRGGQGVSQPQHF
.	TRBV6-1	TRBJ2-3	.	TGTGCCAGCAGTGAAATCTCGGGCAGGGCGGCAGATACGCAGTATTTT	CASSEISGRAADTQYF
TRBD1	TRBV28	TRBJ2-2	.	TGTGCCAGCAGCTTGACAGGGGCCCACGGGGAGCTGTTTTTT	CASSLTGAHGELFF
TRBD2	TRBV4-1	TRBJ2-3	.	TGCGCCAGTCTCGCCATCGGTAGCGGGAGTTTGGCAGATACGCAGTATTTT	CASLAIGSGSLADTQYF
.	TRBV24-1	TRBJ2-2	.	TGTGCCACCAGTGATTCGAGCGATCTGTGGACCGGGGAGCTGTTTTTT	CATSDSSDLWTGELFF
.	TRBV28	TRBJ2-7	.	TGTGCCAGCAGTTTGGGGGGAGTTTCCTACGAGCAGTACTTC	CASSLGGVSYEQYF
.	TRBV19	TRBJ2-1	.	TGTGCCAGTAGTACTGGGGGGGCGAGCTCCTACAATGAGCAGTTCTTC	CASSTGGASSYNEQFF
TRBD2	TRBV6-2/TRBV6-3	TRBJ2-7	few	TGTGCCAGCAGTTACATCCCTGGACTAGATGGGCCTGAGTACGAGCAGTACTTC	CASSYIPGLDGPEYEQYF
TRBD2	TRBV6-5	TRBJ2-4	.	TGTGCCAGCAGTCCTCGGACTAGCGGGAGTTGGACGTACTTC	CASSPRTSGSWTYF
TRBD1	TRBV2	TRBJ1-4	.	TGTGCCAGCAGGGGAAGGGGGCAAAATAATGAAAAACTGTTTTTT	CASRGRGQNNEKLFF
.	TRBV6-5	TRBJ1-5	.	TGTGCCAGCAGTTTGGGGCTGCCCCAGCATTTT	CASSLGLPQHF
.	TRBV7-9	TRBJ1-2	.	TGTGCCAGCAGCTTGACAGACGTATTGGGCTACACCTTC	CASSLTDVLGYTF
TRBD1	TRBV27	TRBJ2-2	.	TGTGCCAGTTCCTCCGGGACAGGCAGTATGCCCGGGGAGCTGTTTTTT	CASSSGTGSMPGELFF
TRBD2	TRBV4-2	TRBJ2-2	once	TGTGCCAGCAGCCAAGAAGGACTAGTTTCCGGGGAGCTGTTTTTT	CASSQEGLVSGELFF
.	TRBV9	TRBJ2-5	.	TGTGCCAGCAGCGACCAAGAGGAGACCCAGTACTTC	CASSDQEETQYF
.	TRBV3-1/TRBV3-2	TRBJ2-7	.	TGTGCCAGCAGCCTCACTAGCAACGAGCAGTACTTC	CASSLTSNEQYF
.	TRBV7-2	TRBJ1-6	.	TGTGCCAGCAGCTTAGCGCGGTGGGGGGGGCGCCGCTCACCCCTCCACTTT	CASSLARWGGRRSPLHF
.	TRBV18	TRBJ1-4	.	TGTGCCAGCTCACCCCAGACGGGACTAAAACTGTTTTTT	CASSPQTGLKLFF
.	TRBV7-6	TRBJ2-5	few	TGTGCCAGCAGCCTCCGGCCCATCGGGGGGCGATTAGAGACCCAGTACTTC	CASSLRPIGGRLETQYF
TRBD1	TRBV19	TRBJ2-2	.	TGTGCCAGTAGTAACCTGACAGGGGTGAACACCGGGGAGCTGTTTTTT	CASSNLTGVNTGELFF
TRBD2	TRBV28	TRBJ2-7	.	TGTGCCAGCAGTGGGAGGAGCGGGAGCTCCTACGAGCAGTACTTC	CASSGRSGSSYEQYF
.	TRBV6-5	TRBJ2-2	.	TGTGCCAGCAGTTACCGACTTCCGAACACCGGGGAGCTGTTTTTT	CASSYRLPNTGELFF
.	TRBV6-2/TRBV6-3	TRBJ2-2	once	TGTGCCAGCAGCCATAGGGGTACCGGGGAGCTGTTTTTT	CASSHRGTGELFF
.	TRBV9	TRBJ1-4	once	TGTGCCAGCAGCGGACGGACAGCCGAAAAACTGTTTTTT	CASSGRTAEKLFF
TRBD1	TRBV6-5	TRBJ2-7	.	TGTGCCAGCACCGACAGGGCAAACTCCTACGAGCAGTACTTC	CASTDRANSYEQYF
TRBD1	TRBV15	TRBJ2-7	.	TGTGCCACCAGCCTCAGGACAGGGGGCTACGAGCAGTACTTC	CATSLRTGGYEQYF
TRBD2	TRBV11-2	TRBJ2-1	.	TGTGCCAGCAGCCTCCAAGGTTTCGGGGGGAATGAGCAGTTCTTC	CASSLQGFGGNEQFF
.	TRBV4-1	TRBJ2-4	.	TGCGCCAGCAGCTCCCGCCCTCTCAGCGGAAACATTCAGTACTTC	CASSSRPLSGNIQYF
TRBD1	TRBV7-2	TRBJ2-7	.	TGTGCCAGCAGCTCTTCCGGGACAGGGGACGAGCAGTACTTC	CASSSSGTGDEQYF
.	TRBV5-6	TRBJ1-1	.	TGTGCCAGCAGCCCGCTGCGGGGGTACACTGAAGCTTTCTTT	CASSPLRGYTEAFF
.	TRBV12-5	TRBJ2-1	.	TGTGCTAGTGGTTTGGTACTGTCCCTAAAAGTCAATGAGCAGTTCTTC	CASGLVLSLKVNEQFF
.	TRBV10-3	TRBJ1-2	.	TGTGCCATCGAGCCGCGGGGGGGGAAAAACTATGGCTACACCTTC	CAIEPRGGKNYGYTF
.	TRBV19	TRBJ1-5	few	TGTGCCAGTATGGGGCCTCTATTGGGGCAGCCCCAGCATTTT	CASMGPLLGQPQHF
.	TRBV5-4	TRBJ2-3	.	TGTGCCAGCAGCTTGGCCCAGGCCATATATCGGGGGAGCACAGATACGCAGTATTTT	CASSLAQAIYRGSTDTQYF
.	TRBV4-3	TRBJ2-1	.	TGCGCCAGCAGCCAGGAAACCGGAGCGGAGCAGTTCTTC	CASSQETGAEQFF
TRBD1	TRBV27	TRBJ1-4	.	TGTGCCAGCAGCCGGGACAGATATAATGAAAAACTGTTTTTT	CASSRDRYNEKLFF
TRBD1	TRBV4-1	TRBJ2-7	.	TGCGCCAGCAGCCAGATTCTTACAGGGGACTACGAGCAGTACTTC	CASSQILTGDYEQYF
TRBD1	TRBV5-6	TRBJ2-7	.	TGTGCCAGCAGCTTGAGAGGGACAGGGAACCACGAGCAGTACTTC	CASSLRGTGNHEQYF
TRBD1	TRBV15	TRBJ2-7	.	TGTGCCACCAGCAGTCCCGACAGGGGGCTATACTACGAGCAGTACTTC	CATSSPDRGLYYEQYF
TRBD1	TRBV7-9	TRBJ2-6	.	TGTGCCAGCAGCTTAGCCGGGACAGGGAGCTCTGGGGCCAACGTCCTGACTTTC	CASSLAGTGSSGANVLTF
TRBD1	TRBV3-1/TRBV3-2	TRBJ1-4	.	TGTGCCAGCAGCCGAGCGCCCTTACAGGGGGCGTTTAATGAAAAACTGTTTTTT	CASSRAPLQGAFNEKLFF
.	TRBV7-2	TRBJ1-3	.	TGTGCCAGCAGCCGCAGTGGAGCGAACTCTGGAAACACCATATATTTT	CASSRSGANSGNTIYF